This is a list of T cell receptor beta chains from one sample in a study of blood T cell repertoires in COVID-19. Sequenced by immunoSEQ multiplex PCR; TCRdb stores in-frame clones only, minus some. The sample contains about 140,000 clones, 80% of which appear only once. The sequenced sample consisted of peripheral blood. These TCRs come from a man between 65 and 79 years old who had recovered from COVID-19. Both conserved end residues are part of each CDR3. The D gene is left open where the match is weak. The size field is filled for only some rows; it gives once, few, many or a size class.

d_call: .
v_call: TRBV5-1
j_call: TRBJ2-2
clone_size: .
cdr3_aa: CASSLAPAGTGELFF
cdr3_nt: TGCGCCAGCAGCTTGGCCCCGGCGGGCACCGGGGAGCTGTTTTTT

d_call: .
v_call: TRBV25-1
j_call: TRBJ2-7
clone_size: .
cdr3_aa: CASSEGGGSPYEQYF
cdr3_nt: TGTGCCAGCAGTGAAGGAGGTGGCAGCCCCTACGAGCAGTACTTC

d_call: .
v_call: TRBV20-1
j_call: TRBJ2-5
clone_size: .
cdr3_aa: CSASGLEVGETQYF
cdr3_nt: TGCAGTGCTAGTGGTCTAGAGGTGGGTGAGACCCAGTACTTC

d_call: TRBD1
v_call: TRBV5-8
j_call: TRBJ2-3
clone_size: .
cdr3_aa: CASSSAGTGGTDTQYF
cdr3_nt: TGTGCCAGCAGCTCAGCCGGGACAGGGGGCACAGATACGCAGTATTTT

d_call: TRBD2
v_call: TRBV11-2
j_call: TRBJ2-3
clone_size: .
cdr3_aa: CASSLDTAGGSTDTQYF
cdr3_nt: TGTGCCAGCAGCTTAGATACGGCGGGAGGAAGCACAGATACGCAGTATTTT

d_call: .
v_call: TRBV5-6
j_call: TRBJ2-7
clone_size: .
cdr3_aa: CASSLGASREQYF
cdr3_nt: TGTGCCAGCAGCTTGGGTGCTAGCCGCGAGCAGTACTTC

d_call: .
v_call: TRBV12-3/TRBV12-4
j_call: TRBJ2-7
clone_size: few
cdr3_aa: CASSLGQFYEQYF
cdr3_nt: TGTGCCAGCAGTTTAGGACAGTTTTACGAGCAGTACTTC

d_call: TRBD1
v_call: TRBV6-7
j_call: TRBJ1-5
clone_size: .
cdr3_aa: CASSLDRRGQPQHF
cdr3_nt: TGTGCCAGCAGTTTGGACAGGAGGGGTCAGCCCCAGCATTTT

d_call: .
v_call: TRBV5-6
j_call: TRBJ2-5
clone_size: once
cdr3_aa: CASSSAGQEETQYF
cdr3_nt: TGTGCCAGCAGCTCCGCCGGCCAGGAAGAGACCCAGTACTTC

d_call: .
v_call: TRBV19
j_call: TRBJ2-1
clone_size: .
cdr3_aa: CASSISGRGNEQFF
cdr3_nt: TGTGCCAGTAGTATCTCGGGGAGAGGTAATGAGCAGTTCTTC